The rows below give T cell receptor beta chains drawn from one sample of a study of cytomegalovirus exposure and HLA in healthy donors. Generated by immunoSEQ multiplex PCR, the TCRdb table keeps only in-frame clones and is missing some. The profile shows around 140,000 clones, more than 75% of them singletons. Sequencing input: PBMCs. Receptors were obtained from a woman younger than 35 in good health and CMV-seropositive. Both conserved end residues are part of each CDR3. D genes are given only for firm matches. Clone size appears in some rows only: once, few, many, or a class for an expanded clone.

abundance	j_gene	v_gene	d_gene	CDR3aa	CDR3nt
NA	TRBJ2-7	TRBV7-9	TRBD1	CASSQGQDYEQYF	TGTGCCAGCAGCCAAGGACAGGACTACGAGCAGTACTTC
NA	TRBJ2-5	TRBV5-4	TRBD1	CASTKGQGRETQYF	TGTGCCAGCACCAAGGGACAGGGTCGAGAGACCCAGTACTTC
once	TRBJ2-1	TRBV7-9	NA	CASSLPVDIDAYNEQFF	TGTGCCAGCAGCCTCCCTGTCGACATAGACGCTTACAATGAGCAGTTCTTC
NA	TRBJ1-1	TRBV5-4	NA	CASSSVEGLNTEAFF	TGTGCCAGCAGCTCGGTCGAGGGCCTGAACACTGAAGCTTTCTTT
few	TRBJ1-2	TRBV5-6	TRBD1	CASSGTANYGYTF	TGTGCCAGCAGCGGGACAGCTAACTATGGCTACACCTTC
NA	TRBJ2-5	TRBV7-8	NA	CASSLRAFQETQYF	TGTGCCAGCAGCCTAAGAGCGTTTCAAGAGACCCAGTACTTC
NA	TRBJ1-2	TRBV28	NA	CASRRGNYGYTF	TGTGCCAGCAGGCGAGGAAACTATGGCTACACCTTC
NA	TRBJ2-4	TRBV25-1	NA	CASSDSFIQYF	TGTGCCAGCAGTGACAGTTTCATTCAGTACTTC
NA	TRBJ2-5	TRBV10-3	NA	CAISHRSETQYF	TGTGCCATCAGCCACAGGTCAGAGACCCAGTACTTC
once	TRBJ1-5	TRBV7-2	NA	CASSARRGNQPQHF	TGTGCCAGCAGCGCACGCAGGGGCAATCAGCCCCAGCATTTT
NA	TRBJ2-7	TRBV7-9	NA	CASSLAKSSYEQYF	TGTGCCAGCAGCTTAGCTAAGAGCTCCTACGAGCAGTACTTC
NA	TRBJ1-1	TRBV5-1	TRBD1	CASSPGQGNTEAFF	TGCGCCAGCAGCCCAGGACAGGGGAACACTGAAGCTTTCTTT
NA	TRBJ2-7	TRBV28	TRBD1	CASSLVQRKGAGEQYF	TGTGCCAGCAGTTTGGTTCAGCGAAAGGGGGCGGGCGAGCAGTACTTC
NA	TRBJ2-3	TRBV29-1	TRBD2	CSGIAGDPDTQYF	TGCAGCGGCATAGCGGGGGACCCAGATACGCAGTATTTT
NA	TRBJ2-1	TRBV29-1	NA	CSVELGKGPRPDNEQFF	TGCAGCGTTGAACTGGGGAAGGGGCCCCGTCCAGACAATGAGCAGTTCTTC
NA	TRBJ1-3	TRBV19	TRBD1	CASRLTGTGNTIYF	TGTGCCAGTAGACTGACAGGGACTGGAAACACCATATATTTT
once	TRBJ1-2	TRBV5-1	TRBD1	CASRPGTGGNYGYTF	TGCGCCAGCCGACCCGGGACAGGGGGTAACTATGGCTACACCTTC
NA	TRBJ2-5	TRBV7-6	NA	CASSRQETQYF	TGTGCCAGCAGCCGTCAAGAGACCCAGTACTTC
NA	TRBJ1-2	TRBV29-1	TRBD1	CSTRTGWSSGYTF	TGCAGCACTCGGACAGGGTGGAGCTCTGGCTACACCTTC
once	TRBJ1-2	TRBV4-1	NA	CASSQVLPSGYGYTF	TGCGCCAGCAGCCAAGTACTCCCTTCGGGCTATGGCTACACCTTC
NA	TRBJ2-6	TRBV5-1	TRBD1	CASSLRTGTTSGANVLTF	TGCGCCAGCAGCTTGCGGACAGGCACTACTTCTGGGGCCAACGTCCTGACTTTC
NA	TRBJ2-7	TRBV7-2	NA	CASSFREAYEQYF	TGTGCCAGCAGCTTTCGGGAAGCCTACGAGCAGTACTTC
NA	TRBJ2-2	TRBV7-9	NA	CASSLAAGIGELFF	TGTGCCAGCAGCTTAGCAGCGGGTATCGGGGAGCTGTTTTTT
NA	TRBJ1-2	TRBV19	NA	CASSIPQGTYGYTF	TGTGCCAGTAGTATCCCACAGGGCACCTATGGCTACACCTTC
NA	TRBJ2-2	TRBV6-1	TRBD1	CASSLGTANTGELFF	TGTGCCAGCAGCCTAGGGACAGCAAACACCGGGGAGCTGTTTTTT
NA	TRBJ2-1	TRBV7-9	NA	CASSLVPGMNEQFF	TGTGCCAGCAGCTTAGTCCCAGGGATGAATGAGCAGTTCTTC
NA	TRBJ1-1	TRBV19	TRBD1	CASKTQGDTEAFF	TGTGCCAGTAAAACACAGGGGGACACTGAAGCTTTCTTT
NA	TRBJ1-4	TRBV9	NA	CASSVEPRVSTNEKLFF	TGTGCCAGCAGCGTAGAACCCAGGGTCTCGACTAATGAAAAACTGTTTTTT
NA	TRBJ1-5	TRBV6-5	TRBD1	CASGFGTDSNQPQHF	TGTGCCAGCGGATTCGGGACAGATAGCAATCAGCCCCAGCATTTT
NA	TRBJ2-7	TRBV4-3	TRBD1	CASSQDLETGVYEQYF	TGCGCCAGCAGCCAAGATCTAGAGACAGGGGTCTACGAGCAGTACTTC
NA	TRBJ1-2	TRBV5-1	TRBD1	CASSLASGGEYGYTF	TGCGCCAGCAGCTTGGCCTCAGGGGGTGAATATGGCTACACCTTC
NA	TRBJ2-2	TRBV5-1	TRBD2	CASSLAGGTTGELFF	TGCGCCAGTTCGCTAGCGGGGGGGACCACCGGGGAGCTGTTTTTT
NA	TRBJ2-5	TRBV2	TRBD2	CASSHKRERETQYF	TGTGCCAGCAGCCATAAGCGGGAGCGAGAGACCCAGTACTTC
NA	TRBJ1-1	TRBV5-1	NA	CASSVRMNTEAFF	TGCGCCAGCAGCGTCAGGATGAACACTGAAGCTTTCTTT
NA	TRBJ1-2	TRBV27	TRBD1	CASSSDRGYGYTF	TGTGCCAGCAGTTCGGACAGGGGTTATGGCTACACCTTC
NA	TRBJ1-1	TRBV2	TRBD1	CASNVADRGGENTEAFF	TGTGCCAGCAACGTCGCGGACAGGGGGGGTGAGAACACTGAAGCTTTCTTT
NA	TRBJ2-7	TRBV5-1	TRBD2	CASSPGRLAGGVEQYF	TGCGCCAGCAGCCCCGGTCGACTAGCGGGGGGGGTCGAGCAGTACTTC
NA	TRBJ1-2	TRBV19	NA	CASMAGSVLPGSGYTF	TGTGCCAGTATGGCGGGGTCGGTGTTACCGGGCTCTGGCTACACCTTC
NA	TRBJ2-1	TRBV5-1	TRBD1	CASSLGQGPYNEQFF	TGCGCCAGCAGCTTAGGACAGGGCCCATACAATGAGCAGTTCTTC
NA	TRBJ2-1	TRBV7-2	TRBD1	CASSYHRGSEQFF	TGTGCCAGCAGCTACCACAGGGGATCTGAGCAGTTCTTC
once	TRBJ2-7	TRBV7-2	NA	CASSLEVRTYEQYF	TGTGCCAGCAGCTTAGAAGTCAGAACCTACGAGCAGTACTTC
NA	TRBJ2-3	TRBV6-5	TRBD1	CASRTPQGAKDTQYF	TGTGCCAGCAGGACCCCTCAGGGGGCCAAAGATACGCAGTATTTT
NA	TRBJ1-2	TRBV5-4	NA	CASRAQSGANYGYTF	TGTGCCAGCAGGGCCCAAAGCGGTGCTAACTATGGCTACACCTTC
NA	TRBJ2-1	TRBV10-1	TRBD1	CASSQAGTGRNEQFF	TGCGCCAGCAGCCAGGCGGGGACAGGGCGCAATGAGCAGTTCTTC
NA	TRBJ2-5	TRBV9	NA	CASSVAVSQETQYF	TGTGCCAGCAGCGTAGCGGTCTCTCAAGAGACCCAGTACTTC
NA	TRBJ2-5	TRBV9	TRBD2	CASSVRGGSGSFQETQYF	TGTGCCAGCAGCGTACGGGGGGGTAGCGGGAGTTTCCAAGAGACCCAGTACTTC
few	TRBJ2-5	TRBV28	TRBD2	CASSSLRLAPKGETQYF	TGTGCCAGCAGTTCCCTTAGACTAGCACCAAAGGGGGAGACCCAGTACTTC
NA	TRBJ1-2	TRBV6-1	NA	CASSDDMGGAGGYTF	TGTGCCAGCAGTGACGATATGGGGGGAGCGGGAGGCTACACCTTC
NA	TRBJ2-2	TRBV2	TRBD2	CASKGGAGTGELFF	TGTGCCAGCAAGGGAGGGGCCGGTACCGGGGAGCTGTTTTTT
NA	TRBJ2-1	TRBV30	TRBD1	CAWSALRTRQGRWSSYNEQFF	TGTGCCTGGAGTGCCCTCCGTACCCGACAGGGCCGGTGGAGCTCCTACAATGAGCAGTTCTTC
NA	TRBJ2-1	TRBV4-1	NA	CASSQLGLPYNEQFF	TGCGCCAGCAGCCAACTAGGTCTCCCCTACAATGAGCAGTTCTTC
NA	TRBJ1-2	TRBV29-1	TRBD1	CSVGQGENYGYTF	TGCAGCGTTGGGCAGGGGGAGAACTATGGCTACACCTTC
NA	TRBJ2-7	TRBV6-1	NA	CASSDRGSSYEQYF	TGTGCCAGCAGTGACAGGGGAAGCTCCTACGAGCAGTACTTC
NA	TRBJ1-1	TRBV5-1	TRBD1	CASSLPGTGSTEAFF	TGCGCCAGCAGCTTGCCCGGGACAGGGAGCACTGAAGCTTTCTTT
NA	TRBJ1-1	TRBV10-2	NA	CASRGPTEAFF	TGCGCCAGCAGGGGGCCTACTGAAGCTTTCTTT
NA	TRBJ1-2	TRBV25-1	NA	CASSLGNFQSGGYTF	TGTGCCAGCAGCCTCGGGAACTTCCAATCGGGGGGCTACACCTTC
NA	TRBJ2-2	TRBV7-2	NA	CASSLVSGWSTGELFF	TGTGCCAGCAGCTTAGTTAGCGGCTGGTCGACCGGGGAGCTGTTTTTT
NA	TRBJ1-2	TRBV15	TRBD1	CATSGDRGDVYTF	TGTGCCACCAGCGGAGACAGGGGAGATGTCTACACCTTC
NA	TRBJ1-2	TRBV4-3	NA	CASSQVPPSYGYTF	TGCGCCAGCAGCCAAGTCCCCCCCTCCTATGGCTACACCTTC